This is a list of T cell receptor beta chains from one sample in a study of control samples from healthy donors and cancer patients. Assay used: immunoSEQ multiplex PCR; TCRdb lists only in-frame clones, some missing. Of thousands of clones in the sample, about 72% were seen once. The sequencing input was formalin-fixed, paraffin-embedded tissue. All receptors derive from a male donor with melanoma. The CDR3 runs from the conserved cysteine through the conserved F or W. The order of the fields is J gene, V gene, D gene, clone size, CDR3 protein, CDR3 DNA. The D gene is left open where the match is weak. Some rows have no size entry. The others give once, few or many, or a class for an expanded clone.

TRBJ1-5,TRBV24-1,.,.,CATSGVYSNQPQHF,TGTGCCACCAGTGGGGTTTATAGCAATCAGCCCCAGCATTTT
TRBJ2-3,TRBV30,TRBD2,.,CAWSNLAGGRDTQYF,TGTGCCTGGAGTAATCTAGCGGGAGGACGAGATACGCAGTATTTT
TRBJ2-3,TRBV20-1,.,.,CAGALWDTQYF,TGCGCGGGGGCCCTCTGGGATACGCAGTATTTT
TRBJ2-5,TRBV7-2,TRBD2,.,CASSFSGRRGETQYF,TGTGCCAGCAGTTTTAGCGGGCGCCGGGGAGAGACCCAGTACTTC
TRBJ2-1,TRBV2,.,.,CASSGTDNNEQFF,TGTGCCAGCAGTGGCACCGATAACAATGAGCAGTTCTTC
TRBJ2-7,TRBV29-1,TRBD1,large,CSVEGGQTYEQYF,TGCAGCGTTGAAGGGGGACAGACCTACGAGCAGTACTTC
TRBJ2-3,TRBV10-1,.,.,CASSPEGFTDTQYF,TGCGCCAGCAGTCCCGAGGGCTTCACAGATACGCAGTATTTT
TRBJ2-1,TRBV7-9,TRBD1,few,CASSFVPGQGTEQFF,TGTGCCAGCAGCTTCGTCCCGGGACAGGGGACTGAGCAGTTCTTC
TRBJ2-1,TRBV6-2/TRBV6-3,TRBD2,.,CASSSIGRASGRGGEQFF,TGTGCCAGCAGTTCAATCGGGCGGGCTAGCGGGAGAGGGGGGGAGCAGTTCTTC
TRBJ2-2,TRBV27,.,few,CASSWTPTTGELFF,TGTGCCAGCAGTTGGACTCCCACCACCGGGGAGCTGTTTTTT
TRBJ1-4,TRBV29-1,.,.,CSVGDLGLLFF,TGCAGCGTTGGGGATCTGGGACTCCTGTTTTTT
TRBJ2-5,TRBV30,.,.,CACPSGAQETQYF,TGTGCCTGCCCCTCGGGGGCCCAAGAGACCCAGTACTTC
TRBJ2-1,TRBV4-2,TRBD2,.,CASSQEGAGTSYNEQFF,TGTGCCAGCAGCCAAGAGGGGGCGGGGACTAGCTACAATGAGCAGTTCTTC
TRBJ2-3,TRBV14,.,few,CASSQVFLTDTQYF,TGTGCCAGCAGCCAAGTGTTTCTCACAGATACGCAGTATTTT